This is a list of T cell receptor beta chains from one sample in a study of shared clonotypes between healthy human individuals. Clones were read by immunoSEQ multiplex PCR, and TCRdb kept only the in-frame ones, dropping some. The repertoire has millions of clones, approximately 94% of them found once; the top ten carry over 0.12%. The material sequenced was naive CD4+ T cells sorted from blood. All receptors come from a man between 18 and 29 years old in good health. CDR3s include the opening cysteine and the closing phenylalanine or tryptophan. A D gene is named only where the DNA matches it firmly. Size tells how often a clone was seen (once, few, many) or the class of an expanded clone, and some rows leave it out.

v_call	d_call	j_call	clone_size	cdr3_aa	cdr3_nt
TRBV25-1	TRBD1	TRBJ1-2	once	CASRETGGLGGYTF	TGTGCCAGCAGAGAGACAGGGGGCTTGGGTGGCTACACCTTC
TRBV6-5	TRBD1	TRBJ1-2	.	CASSDIRDRDGYTF	TGTGCCAGCAGTGACATCCGGGACAGAGATGGCTACACCTTC
TRBV2	.	TRBJ2-3	once	CASSPNGHYSGDTQYF	TGTGCCAGCAGCCCTAATGGACACTACTCGGGGGATACGCAGTATTTT
TRBV6-5	TRBD1	TRBJ2-2	.	CASKGQGAGTGELFF	TGTGCCAGCAAGGGACAGGGGGCCGGCACCGGGGAGCTGTTTTTT
TRBV29-1	.	TRBJ2-1	.	CSVSRAEQFF	TGCAGCGTGTCCCGGGCAGAGCAGTTCTTC
TRBV18	TRBD1	TRBJ2-1	.	CASSPPPQGDEQFF	TGTGCCAGCTCACCACCCCCACAGGGGGATGAGCAGTTCTTC
TRBV7-3	TRBD1	TRBJ2-2	.	CASSRDRGTGELFF	TGTGCCAGCAGCCGTGACAGGGGCACCGGGGAGCTGTTTTTT
TRBV6-5	.	TRBJ1-6	.	CASSYEYNSPLHF	TGTGCCAGCAGTTACGAGTATAATTCACCCCTCCACTTT
TRBV28	TRBD1	TRBJ1-2	.	CASSTDRQNYGYTF	TGTGCCAGCAGCACGGACAGGCAGAACTATGGCTACACCTTC
TRBV2	.	TRBJ2-2	.	CASTNTGELFF	TGTGCCAGCACCAACACCGGGGAGCTGTTTTTT
TRBV19	TRBD1	TRBJ2-2	.	CASKSVDRGNTGELFF	TGTGCCAGTAAATCCGTGGACAGGGGAAACACCGGGGAGCTGTTTTTT
TRBV10-1	.	TRBJ1-3	.	CASRGFSGNTIYF	TGCGCCAGCAGGGGATTCTCTGGAAACACCATATATTTT
TRBV2	.	TRBJ2-5	.	CASSDSAWGTQYF	TGTGCCAGCAGTGACAGCGCCTGGGGGACCCAGTACTTC
TRBV4-1	TRBD2	TRBJ2-3	.	CASSRNSGVDTDTQYF	TGCGCCAGCAGCCGCAATAGCGGGGTCGACACAGATACGCAGTATTTT
TRBV28	.	TRBJ1-5	.	CASSLSQVYQPQHF	TGTGCCAGCAGTTTATCACAGGTTTATCAGCCCCAGCATTTT
TRBV5-8	.	TRBJ2-4	.	CASLLRGEKDIQYF	TGTGCCAGCCTTCTCAGGGGGGAGAAGGACATTCAGTACTTC
TRBV7-9	.	TRBJ2-5	.	CASSLIETQYF	TGTGCCAGCAGCCTTATAGAGACCCAGTACTTC
TRBV27	TRBD1	TRBJ2-5	once	CASSWTGGRETQYF	TGTGCCAGCAGTTGGACAGGGGGCAGGGAGACCCAGTACTTC
TRBV7-2	.	TRBJ2-7	.	CASTPAAGVLAEQYF	TGTGCCAGCACCCCGGCGGCAGGGGTGCTTGCCGAGCAGTACTTC
TRBV5-1	.	TRBJ2-5	.	CASSPRRWGAGETQYF	TGCGCCAGCAGCCCGAGGAGGTGGGGGGCCGGAGAGACCCAGTACTTC
TRBV28	.	TRBJ2-5	once	CASSWNSETQYF	TGTGCCAGCAGTTGGAATTCGGAGACCCAGTACTTC
TRBV28	.	TRBJ2-2	.	CASRIDPSGELFF	TGTGCCAGCAGGATAGACCCCTCCGGGGAGCTGTTTTTT
TRBV19	.	TRBJ1-6	few	CASSGTGKGSPLHF	TGTGCCAGTAGTGGAACGGGGAAGGGTTCACCCCTCCACTTT
TRBV10-1	.	TRBJ2-3	.	CASSESTGAGTDTQYF	TGCGCCAGCAGTGAGTCTACGGGAGCGGGCACAGATACGCAGTATTTT
TRBV9	TRBD2	TRBJ2-1	.	CASSVGLAGDYLYNEQFF	TGTGCCAGCAGCGTTGGACTAGCGGGGGATTATCTCTACAATGAGCAGTTCTTC
TRBV15	TRBD2	TRBJ2-1	.	CATHLGLLAGDIYNEQFF	TGTGCCACCCACTTGGGCCTCCTAGCGGGAGATATCTACAATGAGCAGTTCTTC
TRBV11-2	TRBD1	TRBJ2-7	.	CASSPPRGQGLYEQYF	TGTGCCAGCAGCCCGCCCCGTGGACAGGGACTTTACGAGCAGTACTTC
TRBV5-1	.	TRBJ2-1	.	CASSPRTGPENEQFF	TGCGCCAGCAGCCCTAGAACAGGCCCGGAGAATGAGCAGTTCTTC
TRBV25-1	TRBD1	TRBJ2-7	.	CASSEFRGGKQYF	TGTGCCAGCAGTGAATTTCGAGGGGGCAAGCAGTACTTC
TRBV18	TRBD2	TRBJ2-6	once	CASSPTGGTGANVLTF	TGTGCCAGCTCACCAACCGGGGGGACTGGGGCCAACGTCCTGACTTTC
TRBV5-1	.	TRBJ2-5	.	CASRSLGENQETQYF	TGCGCCAGCAGATCTTTGGGAGAAAACCAAGAGACCCAGTACTTC
TRBV7-9	TRBD1	TRBJ2-2	.	CASSYFLPGQGFSGELFF	TGTGCCAGCAGTTACTTTCTTCCGGGACAGGGATTTTCCGGGGAGCTGTTTTTT
TRBV7-9	.	TRBJ2-3	.	CASSLTRGEDTQYF	TGTGCCAGCAGCTTAACGAGGGGGGAAGATACGCAGTATTTT
TRBV5-5	.	TRBJ2-3	.	CASSPTDTQYF	TGTGCCAGCAGCCCTACAGATACGCAGTATTTT
TRBV5-5	.	TRBJ1-1	.	CASSFDNTEAFF	TGTGCCAGCAGCTTTGACAACACTGAAGCTTTCTTT
TRBV5-1	TRBD2	TRBJ2-1	.	CASSLVASGVEQFF	TGCGCCAGCAGCTTGGTGGCTAGCGGGGTCGAGCAGTTCTTC
TRBV6-6	TRBD1	TRBJ2-7	.	CASSPGQGFRGQYF	TGTGCCAGCAGCCCTGGACAGGGGTTTAGGGGGCAGTACTTC
TRBV5-1	.	TRBJ1-1	few	CASSLHPGGGTEAFF	TGCGCCAGCAGCTTGCATCCAGGCGGAGGCACTGAAGCTTTCTTT
TRBV5-1	TRBD2	TRBJ2-1	.	CASSGGGLAGGHNEQFF	TGCGCCAGCAGCGGGGGCGGACTAGCGGGAGGCCACAATGAGCAGTTCTTC
TRBV6-6	.	TRBJ2-1	.	CASIMDISYNEQFF	TGTGCCAGCATTATGGACATCTCGTACAATGAGCAGTTCTTC
TRBV6-6	TRBD1	TRBJ2-3	.	CASSRGQGQFDTQYF	TGTGCCAGCAGCCGGGGACAGGGCCAATTTGATACGCAGTATTTT
TRBV6-5	.	TRBJ2-4	.	CASSSRNKNIQYF	TGTGCCAGCAGTTCACGGAACAAAAACATTCAGTACTTC
TRBV15	.	TRBJ1-4	.	CATSGHRATNEKLFF	TGTGCCACCAGCGGGCACAGGGCGACTAATGAAAAACTGTTTTTT
TRBV30	.	TRBJ1-5	few	CAWSTGPSQPQHF	TGTGCCTGGAGTACAGGGCCCAGTCAGCCCCAGCATTTT
TRBV5-4	.	TRBJ2-3	.	CASSYRNRPDTQYF	TGTGCCAGCAGCTACCGGAACCGGCCAGATACGCAGTATTTT
TRBV5-4	.	TRBJ2-5	.	CAGGREGPQQETQYF	TGTGCCGGGGGGCGGGAAGGGCCTCAGCAAGAGACCCAGTACTTC
TRBV2	.	TRBJ1-1	few	CASMSRGTEAFF	TGTGCCAGCATGTCCCGGGGCACTGAAGCTTTCTTT
TRBV5-1	TRBD1	TRBJ1-1	.	CASSSGTGANTEAFF	TGCGCCAGCAGCTCAGGGACAGGGGCGAACACTGAAGCTTTCTTT
TRBV9	TRBD2	TRBJ2-5	once	CASSYGRLAGPETQYF	TGTGCCAGCAGCTATGGCCGACTAGCGGGGCCAGAGACCCAGTACTTC
TRBV5-1	TRBD2	TRBJ2-7	.	CASSRTGLAGVKAYEQYF	TGCGCCAGCAGCCGGACTGGACTAGCGGGAGTAAAGGCCTACGAGCAGTACTTC
TRBV30	.	TRBJ1-3	.	CAWTPERRNTIYF	TGTGCCTGGACCCCGGAACGGCGAAACACCATATATTTT
TRBV7-9	.	TRBJ1-1	few	CASSPPSVDEAFF	TGTGCCAGCAGCCCCCCGTCCGTGGATGAAGCTTTCTTT